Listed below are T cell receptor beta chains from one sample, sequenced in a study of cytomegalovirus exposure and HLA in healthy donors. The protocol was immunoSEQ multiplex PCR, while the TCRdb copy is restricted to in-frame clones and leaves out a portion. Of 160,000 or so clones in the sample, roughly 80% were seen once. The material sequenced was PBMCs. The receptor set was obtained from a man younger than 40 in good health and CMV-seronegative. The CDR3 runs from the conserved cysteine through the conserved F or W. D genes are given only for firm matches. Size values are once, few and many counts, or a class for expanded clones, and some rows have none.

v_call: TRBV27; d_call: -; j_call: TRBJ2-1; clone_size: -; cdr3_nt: TGTGCCAGCCAGGCGAGACCCTCCTACAATGAGCAGTTCTTC; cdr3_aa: CASQARPSYNEQFF
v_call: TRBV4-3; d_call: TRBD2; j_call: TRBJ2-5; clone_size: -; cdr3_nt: TGCGCCAGCAGCCAGATCCCGGGACTAGCGCATCAAGAGACCCAGTACTTC; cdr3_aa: CASSQIPGLAHQETQYF
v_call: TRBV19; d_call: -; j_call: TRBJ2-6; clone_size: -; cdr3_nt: TGTGCCAGTAGACAGATACGAAGCTCTGGGGCCAACGTCCTGACTTTC; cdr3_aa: CASRQIRSSGANVLTF
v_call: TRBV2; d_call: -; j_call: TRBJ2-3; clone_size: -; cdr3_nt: TGTGCCAGCAGTGAATGGGGCGGGGGCCTAAGGACAGATACGCAGTATTTT; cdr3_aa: CASSEWGGGLRTDTQYF
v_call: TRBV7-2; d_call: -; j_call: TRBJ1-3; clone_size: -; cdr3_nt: TGTGCCAGCAGCCCGGACAACACCAACAGTAGGAACACCATATATTTT; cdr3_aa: CASSPDNTNSRNTIYF
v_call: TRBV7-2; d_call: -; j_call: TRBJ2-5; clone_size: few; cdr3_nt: TGTGCCAGCAGCTTACTGGGGGGTGAGACCCAGTACTTC; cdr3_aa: CASSLLGGETQYF
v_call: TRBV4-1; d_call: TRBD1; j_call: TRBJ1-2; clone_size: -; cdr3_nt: TGCGCCAGCAGCCAAGATTTGGGACAGCCGTATGGCTACACCTTC; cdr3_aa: CASSQDLGQPYGYTF
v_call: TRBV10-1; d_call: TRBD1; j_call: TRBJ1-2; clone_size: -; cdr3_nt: TGCGCCAGCAGGGAGACAGGGTCTAACTATGGCTACACCTTC; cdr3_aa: CASRETGSNYGYTF
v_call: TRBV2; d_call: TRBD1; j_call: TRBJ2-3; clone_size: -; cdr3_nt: TGTGCCAGCAGTGGACGACAGGGGTTTAGCACAGATACGCAGTATTTT; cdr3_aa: CASSGRQGFSTDTQYF
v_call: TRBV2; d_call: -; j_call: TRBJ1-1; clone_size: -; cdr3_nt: TGTGCCAGCAGTGCCGGGTTGGGCACTGAAGCTTTCTTT; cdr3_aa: CASSAGLGTEAFF
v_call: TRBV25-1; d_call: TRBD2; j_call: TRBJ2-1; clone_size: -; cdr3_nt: TGTGCCACCAAGAGCGGGAGCTCGCAGTTCTTC; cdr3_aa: CATKSGSSQFF
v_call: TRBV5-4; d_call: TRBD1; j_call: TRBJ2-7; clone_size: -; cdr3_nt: TGTGCCAGCAGCGCCGGGACAGAGCGCTACGAGCAGTACTTC; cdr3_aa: CASSAGTERYEQYF
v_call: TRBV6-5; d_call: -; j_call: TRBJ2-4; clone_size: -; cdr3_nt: TGTGCCAGCAGTCCCAGGAGCGGTCAGGCGGATATTCAGTACTTC; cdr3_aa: CASSPRSGQADIQYF
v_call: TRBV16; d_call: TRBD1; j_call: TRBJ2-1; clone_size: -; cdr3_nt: TGTGCCAGCAGCCCAACCATGGACAGGGGAGTAGTCAATGAGCAGTTCTTC; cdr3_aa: CASSPTMDRGVVNEQFF
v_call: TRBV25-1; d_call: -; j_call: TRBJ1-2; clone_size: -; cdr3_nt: TGTGCCAGCAGTCAAAGGGGTTACTATGGCTACACCTTC; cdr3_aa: CASSQRGYYGYTF
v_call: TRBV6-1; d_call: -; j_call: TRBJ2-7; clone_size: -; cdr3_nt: TGTGCCAGCAGCAGACAGGCTTTCTACGAGCAGTACTTC; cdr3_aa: CASSRQAFYEQYF
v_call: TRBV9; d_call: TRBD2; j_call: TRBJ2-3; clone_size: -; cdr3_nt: TGTGCCAGCAGCGCGATGCTAGCGGGAGCCACAGATACGCAGTATTTT; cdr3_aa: CASSAMLAGATDTQYF
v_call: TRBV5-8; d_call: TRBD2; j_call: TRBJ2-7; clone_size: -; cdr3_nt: TGTGCCAGCAGCTCGGGACTAGGGGGGGTCGAGCAGTACTTC; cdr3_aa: CASSSGLGGVEQYF